The 15 T cell receptor beta chains given below trace back to one sample, sequenced in a study of T-cell memory formation after mild COVID-19. TCRdb re-analysed the 5' RACE reads in MiXCR, keeping a single row per CDR3 protein. The data show around 510,000 distinct CDR3 sequences, roughly 21% seen once. The sample taken for sequencing was PBMCs or a T cell subset sorted from them (not recorded which). These receptors came from an adult woman who had mild COVID-19 (a few samples of this study predate the infection). Cell type and time point are not known.

This clonotype has at least ten counts. V usage is TRBV7-3 and J usage is TRBJ2-7, with 9 positions matching TRBD2. J was trimmed by 2 bases and V by 1 base; bases with no gene match: 3. Germline V gene data show CDR1 as SGHTA and CDR2 as FQGTGA. The CDR3 is 15 amino acids. CDR3 sequence (DNA): TGTGCCAGCAGCTTAAGGCGGGGGGGACCCTACGAGCAGTACTTC. Translating gives CASSLRRGGPYEQYF.

V and J are TRBV3-1 and TRBJ2-4, with a weak D call TRBD1 (5 bases). This CDR3 has 16 amino acids. Germline V gene lookup returns CDR1 LGHDT and CDR2 YNNKEL (reference sequence). Trimming took 3 bases from V and 3 from J, leaving 15 bases between them. The CDR3 DNA follows: TGTGCCAGCAGCCATACCCAGGGCCAGAGCAAAAACATTCAGTACTTC. Protein sequence: CASSHTQGQSKNIQYF.

V gene TRBV5-5 combines with J gene TRBJ2-5; either TRBD1 or TRBD2 may fit D (5 bases each). V dropped 3 bases and J dropped 3 bases, with 18 bases sitting between them. Germline CDR1 reads SGHKS; CDR2 reads YYEKEE (reference sequence). This CDR3 comprises 16 residues. In DNA, the CDR3 is TGTGCCAGCAGCTCGCCCGGGGCAGGCGCAGAAGAGACCCAGTACTTC. Protein product: CASSSPGAGAEETQYF.

V usage is TRBV29-1 and J usage is TRBJ2-3, with D uncertain. V was cut by 2 bases and J by 7 bases, with 13 bases left in between. Germline V gives CDR1 SQVTM, CDR2 ANQGSEA. CDR3 length: 13 residues. In DNA form, the CDR3 reads TGCAGCGTTGAAATTCGGTCCGGTAATACGCAGTATTTT. It translates to CSVEIRSGNTQYF.

This clonotype was picked up a small number of times. The chain carries TRBV7-2 and TRBJ2-7; 9 bases agree with TRBD1. Germline values: CDR1 SGHTA, CDR2 FQGNSA. The CDR3 consists of 15 residues. V lost 5 bases, J lost 4 bases, and 9 bases stayed unmatched. The CDR3 region has the DNA TGTGCCAGCAGCCCTCCGGGACAGGGTCTGTACGAGCAGTACTTC. Its translation: CASSPPGQGLYEQYF.

This chain uses TRBV25-1 with TRBJ1-2; D remains unclear. The germline V gene encodes CDR1 MGHDK and CDR2 SYGVNS. The CDR3 totals 12 residues. Between the trimmed V and J ends, which lost 1 base and 5 bases, there was a span of 5 bases. CDR3 protein: CASSEWGYGYTF. CDR3 DNA: TGTGCCAGCAGTGAATGGGGATATGGCTACACCTTC.

This clonotype appeared a few times. The rearrangement joins TRBV6-1 to TRBJ2-3, with D possibly being TRBD1 or TRBD2 (5 bases each). Germline values: CDR1 MNHNS, CDR2 SASEGT. V gave up 1 base and J gave up 1 base, with 9 bases separating them. This CDR3 contains 15 residues. Here the CDR3 reads CASSEGGIRTDTQYF. The CDR3 region has the DNA TGTGCCAGCAGTGAAGGGGGGATCCGCACAGATACGCAGTATTTT.

Here the CDR3 reads CATSDATVLIDTQYF. Written as DNA, the CDR3 is TGTGCCACCAGTGATGCGACTGTCCTTATAGATACGCAGTATTTT. The chain carries TRBV24-1 and TRBJ2-3; D is ambiguous. The V gene's germline CDR1 is KGHDR and CDR2 SFDVKD. V lost 3 bases and J lost 5, with 14 bases in between. The CDR3 is made up of 15 amino acids.

Only a few counts were recorded for this clonotype. The chain recombines TRBV4-1 with TRBJ2-5; 15 nucleotides agree with TRBD2. Germline V gives CDR1 MGHRA, CDR2 YSYEKL. CDR3 length: 18 residues. J was trimmed by 1 base and V by 5 bases; bases with no gene match: 8. CDR3 protein: CASSSGGLAGGLQETQYF. The CDR3 DNA reads as TGCGCCAGCAGCTCGGGGGGACTAGCGGGGGGCCTCCAAGAGACCCAGTACTTC.

This clonotype was observed a few times. The chain uses TRBV3-1 and TRBJ1-5, with D unresolved. Germline CDR1 is LGHDT and CDR2 is YNNKEL (reference sequence). CDR3 length: 13 residues. The V gene lost 1 base and the J gene lost 7 bases, with 8 bases spanning the gap. The CDR3 DNA is TGTGCCAGCAGCCAAGGGTGGTCCCAGCCCCAGCATTTT. Translating gives CASSQGWSQPQHF.

Only a few counts were recorded for this clonotype. The CDR3 nucleotides are TGTGCCACCAGTGATTTTGGAGGGACTGAAGCTTTCTTT. Translating gives CATSDFGGTEAFF. The chain combines TRBV24-1 with TRBJ1-1; D ambiguous. Germline V CDR1 and CDR2: KGHDR, SFDVKD. Trimming cost V 1 base and J 5 bases, with 7 bases left between them. This CDR3 is built from 13 residues.

The chain is built from TRBV12-3 or TRBV12-4 and TRBJ2-7, with 12 bases lining up with TRBD2. V was clipped by 5 bases and J by 9 bases; unmatched bases: 5. This CDR3 has 13 amino acids. The CDR3 reads CASSPGLAGRQYF. CDR3 nucleotide sequence: TGTGCCAGCAGTCCAGGACTAGCGGGGAGGCAGTACTTC.

This clonotype was recorded once. The chain is built from TRBV6-2 or TRBV6-3 and TRBJ2-1, with TRBD2 as a possible D gene (7 bases). Germline V CDR1 and CDR2: MNHEY, SVGEGT. The CDR3 consists of 15 residues. Trimming pared 7 bases from V and 5 bases from J, leaving 18 bases between. CDR3 residues: CASNREVRDNNEQFF. CDR3 sequence (DNA): TGTGCCAGCAATCGGGAGGTCCGGGACAACAATGAGCAGTTCTTC.

This clonotype was observed a few times. The chain couples TRBV15 to TRBJ1-5; D gene unclear. The V end lost 1 base, the J end lost 8 bases, and 6 bases lay between the germline ends. CDR1 LNHNV and CDR2 YYDKDF come from the germline V gene (reference sequence). The CDR3 consists of 12 residues. In DNA, the CDR3 is TGTGCCACCAGCAGAGGAACGGAGCCCCAGCATTTT. Protein product: CATSRGTEPQHF.

This chain joins TRBV9 and TRBJ2-4; perhaps TRBD1 as D (6 bases). The CDR3 totals 15 residues. CDR1 is SGDLS, CDR2 YYNGEE, per germline. Deletions cut 0 bases from V and 1 base from J, with 8 bases between. The CDR3 sequence: CASSVGRGAKNIQYF. For the CDR3, the DNA is TGTGCCAGCAGCGTAGGCAGGGGCGCCAAAAACATTCAGTACTTC.